This T cell receptor (beta chain) was recovered during a study of blood T cells in healthy people across ages. Trimming removed 3 bases from V and 3 bases from J, with 17 bases in between. There are 15 residues in the CDR3. Germline V CDR1 and CDR2: SQVTM, ANQGSEA. Through a sample-barcoded 5' primer and a J-beta primer mix, a second PCR was run for roughly 7 to 12 cycles. TCRdb fed the 5' RACE reads into MiXCR, producing one record per CDR3 protein. The table lists 800,000 or so distinct CDR3 sequences, approximately 25% of them singletons. This sample also appeared in a second study, on T cells of mothers and their children.

This receptor was identified in a boy younger than 18 in good health. The rearrangement joins TRBV29-1 to TRBJ2-5; D perhaps matches TRBD1 (6 bases). Sequenced input: blood. The CDR3 sequence: CSVEDGDTEKETQYF. The CDR3 region has the DNA TGCAGCGTTGAGGATGGGGACACAGAAAAAGAGACCCAGTACTTC.